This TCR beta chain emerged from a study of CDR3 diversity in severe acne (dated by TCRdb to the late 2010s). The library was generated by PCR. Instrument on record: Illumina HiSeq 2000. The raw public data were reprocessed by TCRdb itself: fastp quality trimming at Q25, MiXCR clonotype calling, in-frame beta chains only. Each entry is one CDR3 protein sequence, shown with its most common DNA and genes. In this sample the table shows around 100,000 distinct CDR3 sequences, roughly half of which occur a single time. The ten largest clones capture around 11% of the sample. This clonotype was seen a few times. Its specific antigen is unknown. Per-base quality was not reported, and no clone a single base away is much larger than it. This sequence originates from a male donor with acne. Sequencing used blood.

The bases are TGCAGTGCTCTGGGGACTAGCGGTCCCACCTGGGATGAGCAGTTCTTC. Translated, this is CSALGTSGPTWDEQFF. The chain is made from TRBV20-1 and TRBJ2-1; TRBD2 lines up with 11 middle nucleotides. The CDR3 goes from the cysteine to the phenylalanine over 16 residues. Of all the DNA, just the CDR3 is kept, 48 bases in frame from base 1. Germline trimming: 5 bases from V, 8 bases from J; junction bases outside gene matches: 14. CDR1 DFQATT and CDR2 SNEGSKA were looked up in the germline V gene (reference sequence).